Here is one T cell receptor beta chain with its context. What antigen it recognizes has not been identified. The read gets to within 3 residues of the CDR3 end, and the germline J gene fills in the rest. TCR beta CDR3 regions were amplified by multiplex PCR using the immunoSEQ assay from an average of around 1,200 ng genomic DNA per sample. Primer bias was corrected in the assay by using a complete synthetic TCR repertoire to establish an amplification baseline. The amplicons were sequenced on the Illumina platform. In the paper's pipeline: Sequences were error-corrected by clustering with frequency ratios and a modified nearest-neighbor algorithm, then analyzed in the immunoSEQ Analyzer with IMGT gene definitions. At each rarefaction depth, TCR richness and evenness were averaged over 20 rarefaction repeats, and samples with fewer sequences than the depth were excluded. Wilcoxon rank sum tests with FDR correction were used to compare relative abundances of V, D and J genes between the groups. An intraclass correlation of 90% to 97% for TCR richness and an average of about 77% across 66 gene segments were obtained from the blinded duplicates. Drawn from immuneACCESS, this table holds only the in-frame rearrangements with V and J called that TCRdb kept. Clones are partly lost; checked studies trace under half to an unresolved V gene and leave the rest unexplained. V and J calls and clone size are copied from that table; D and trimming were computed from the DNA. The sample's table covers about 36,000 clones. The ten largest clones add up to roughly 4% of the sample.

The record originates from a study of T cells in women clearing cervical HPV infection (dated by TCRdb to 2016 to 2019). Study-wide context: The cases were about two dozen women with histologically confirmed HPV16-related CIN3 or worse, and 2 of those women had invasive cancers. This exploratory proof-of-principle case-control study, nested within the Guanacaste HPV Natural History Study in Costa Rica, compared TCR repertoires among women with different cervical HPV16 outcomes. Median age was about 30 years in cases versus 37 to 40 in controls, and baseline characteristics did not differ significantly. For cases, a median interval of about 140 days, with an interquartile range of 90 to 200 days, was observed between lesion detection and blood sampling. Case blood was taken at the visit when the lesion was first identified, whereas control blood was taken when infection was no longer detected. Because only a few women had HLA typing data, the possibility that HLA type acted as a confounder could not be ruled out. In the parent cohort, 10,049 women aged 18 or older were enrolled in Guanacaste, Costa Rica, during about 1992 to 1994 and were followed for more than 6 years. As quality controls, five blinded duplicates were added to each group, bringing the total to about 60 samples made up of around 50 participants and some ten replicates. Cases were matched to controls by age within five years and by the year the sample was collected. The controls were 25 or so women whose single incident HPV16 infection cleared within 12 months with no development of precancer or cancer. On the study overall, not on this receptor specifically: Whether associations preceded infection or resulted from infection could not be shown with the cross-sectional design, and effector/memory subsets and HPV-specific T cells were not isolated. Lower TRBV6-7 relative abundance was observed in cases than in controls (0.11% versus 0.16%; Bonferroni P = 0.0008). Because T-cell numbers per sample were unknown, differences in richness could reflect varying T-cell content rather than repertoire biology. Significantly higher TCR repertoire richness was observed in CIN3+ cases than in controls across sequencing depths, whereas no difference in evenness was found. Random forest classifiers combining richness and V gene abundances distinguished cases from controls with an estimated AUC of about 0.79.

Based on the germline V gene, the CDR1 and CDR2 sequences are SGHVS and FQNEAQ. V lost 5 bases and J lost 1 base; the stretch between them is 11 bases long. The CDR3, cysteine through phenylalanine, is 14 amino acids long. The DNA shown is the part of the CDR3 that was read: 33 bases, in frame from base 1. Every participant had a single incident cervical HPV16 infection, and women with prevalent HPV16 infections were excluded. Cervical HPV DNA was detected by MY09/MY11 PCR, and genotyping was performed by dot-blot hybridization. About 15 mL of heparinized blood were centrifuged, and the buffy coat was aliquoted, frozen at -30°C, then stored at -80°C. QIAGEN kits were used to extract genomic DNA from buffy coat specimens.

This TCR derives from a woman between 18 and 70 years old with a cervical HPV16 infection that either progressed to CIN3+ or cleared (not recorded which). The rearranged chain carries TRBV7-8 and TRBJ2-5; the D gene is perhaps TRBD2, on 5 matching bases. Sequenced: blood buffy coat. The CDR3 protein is CASSPWRAQETQYF. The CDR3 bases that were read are TGTGCCAGCAGCCCCTGGCGGGCCCAAGAGACC.